A selection of T cell receptor beta chains follows, all from one sample in a study of blood T cell repertoires in COVID-19. The method was immunoSEQ multiplex PCR; TCRdb's version includes in-frame clones alone and lacks a portion of them. The data contain about 120,000 clones, approximately 80% of them singletons. Sequenced sample: peripheral blood. The source is a man in his fifties or sixties with acute or convalescent COVID-19. The CDR3 runs from the conserved cysteine through the conserved F or W. A D gene is named only where the DNA matches it firmly. Rows may omit the clone size; those that give it use once, few, many or a size class.

V: TRBV7-8
J: TRBJ2-2
D: NA
size: NA
CDR3: CASSLEQVNTGELFF
DNA: TGTGCCAGCAGCTTAGAACAGGTGAACACCGGGGAGCTGTTTTTT

V: TRBV9
J: TRBJ2-1
D: NA
size: NA
CDR3: CASSVMGGNEQFF
DNA: TGTGCCAGCAGCGTAATGGGAGGTAATGAGCAGTTCTTC

V: TRBV28
J: TRBJ2-7
D: TRBD1
size: NA
CDR3: CATRLQGAQHSYEQYF
DNA: TGTGCCACCCGATTACAGGGGGCCCAACACTCCTACGAGCAGTACTTC

V: TRBV2
J: TRBJ1-6
D: NA
size: NA
CDR3: CASSATGTNSPLHF
DNA: TGTGCCAGCAGTGCGACAGGAACCAATTCACCCCTCCACTTT

V: TRBV4-2
J: TRBJ2-3
D: NA
size: once
CDR3: CASSQPGDEKPGTQYF
DNA: TGTGCCAGCAGCCAACCCGGAGATGAAAAGCCGGGTACGCAGTATTTT

V: TRBV2
J: TRBJ1-4
D: NA
size: NA
CDR3: CASNKGQPNEKLFF
DNA: TGTGCCAGCAATAAAGGACAGCCGAATGAAAAACTGTTTTTT

V: TRBV3-1/TRBV3-2
J: TRBJ1-1
D: TRBD1
size: NA
CDR3: CASRPITGGRNTEAFF
DNA: TGTGCCAGCAGGCCAATCACAGGGGGGAGAAACACTGAAGCTTTCTTT

V: TRBV28
J: TRBJ2-3
D: TRBD1
size: NA
CDR3: CASFGAGGLGDTQYF
DNA: TGTGCCAGCTTTGGGGCAGGGGGCTTAGGAGATACGCAGTATTTT

V: TRBV29-1
J: TRBJ1-2
D: TRBD1
size: NA
CDR3: CSAKQGSDGYTF
DNA: TGCAGCGCCAAACAGGGGAGTGATGGCTACACCTTC

V: TRBV11-2
J: TRBJ2-3
D: NA
size: NA
CDR3: CASSGGDTQYF
DNA: TGTGCCAGCAGCGGAGGAGATACGCAGTATTTT

V: TRBV9
J: TRBJ2-5
D: TRBD1
size: NA
CDR3: CASSVAPGQGVQETQYF
DNA: TGTGCCAGCAGCGTTGCCCCGGGACAGGGGGTGCAAGAGACCCAGTACTTC

V: TRBV7-9
J: TRBJ1-6
D: NA
size: many
CDR3: CASSPPGGGSNSPLHF
DNA: TGTGCCAGCAGCCCTCCCGGGGGAGGGTCGAATTCACCCCTCCACTTT

V: TRBV19
J: TRBJ2-3
D: NA
size: NA
CDR3: CASSSHGTALADTQYF
DNA: TGTGCCAGTAGTAGCCACGGGACAGCCCTAGCGGATACGCAGTATTTT

V: TRBV18
J: TRBJ1-1
D: NA
size: NA
CDR3: CASSTSGTEAFF
DNA: TGTGCCAGCTCAACTAGCGGGACTGAAGCTTTCTTT

V: TRBV25-1
J: TRBJ1-2
D: TRBD1
size: NA
CDR3: CASSLGTGGWNGYTF
DNA: TGTGCCAGCAGTCTAGGGACAGGGGGCTGGAATGGCTACACCTTC

V: TRBV7-6
J: TRBJ1-3
D: NA
size: NA
CDR3: CASSLSGPSGNTIYF
DNA: TGTGCCAGCAGCTTGTCGGGTCCATCTGGAAACACCATATATTTT

V: TRBV21-1
J: TRBJ2-3
D: NA
size: NA
CDR3: CASSKARGGRGADTQYF
DNA: TGTGCCAGCAGCAAAGCGCGGGGGGGGCGAGGCGCAGATACGCAGTATTTT

V: TRBV27
J: TRBJ1-1
D: NA
size: NA
CDR3: CASRWRAEAFF
DNA: TGTGCCAGCAGATGGAGAGCTGAAGCTTTCTTT

V: TRBV2
J: TRBJ1-5
D: NA
size: few
CDR3: CASSVVVGNQPQHF
DNA: TGTGCCAGCAGTGTCGTAGTGGGCAATCAGCCCCAGCATTTT

V: TRBV19
J: TRBJ1-5
D: NA
size: few
CDR3: CASSIGAPGQPQHF
DNA: TGTGCCAGTAGTATAGGGGCACCGGGGCAGCCCCAGCATTTT

V: TRBV27
J: TRBJ2-1
D: TRBD2
size: once
CDR3: CASRASGRGYNEQFF
DNA: TGTGCCAGCAGAGCCAGCGGGAGGGGCTACAATGAGCAGTTCTTC

V: TRBV5-1
J: TRBJ1-2
D: TRBD1
size: NA
CDR3: CASSTGGAGYGYTF
DNA: TGCGCCAGCAGCACAGGGGGCGCTGGGTATGGCTACACCTTC

V: TRBV2
J: TRBJ2-2
D: TRBD2
size: NA
CDR3: CASNRLAGGTGELFF
DNA: TGTGCCAGCAACCGACTAGCGGGTGGGACCGGGGAGCTGTTTTTT

V: TRBV18
J: TRBJ1-4
D: NA
size: NA
CDR3: CASSRGEGEKLFF
DNA: TGTGCCAGCTCACGTGGCGAGGGTGAAAAACTGTTTTTT

V: TRBV28
J: TRBJ2-1
D: TRBD2
size: NA
CDR3: CASRAGLVNNNEQFF
DNA: TGTGCCAGCAGAGCAGGACTAGTAAACAACAATGAGCAGTTCTTC

V: TRBV5-4
J: TRBJ1-6
D: TRBD1
size: NA
CDR3: CASSLGDRNSPLHF
DNA: TGTGCCAGCAGCTTGGGGGACAGGAATTCACCCCTCCACTTT

V: TRBV5-1
J: TRBJ2-5
D: NA
size: once
CDR3: CASTALGARETQYF
DNA: TGCGCCAGCACCGCATTGGGGGCGCGAGAGACCCAGTACTTC

V: TRBV6-4
J: TRBJ1-5
D: TRBD1
size: NA
CDR3: CASSVRGLVQPQHF
DNA: TGTGCCAGCAGTGTCAGGGGGCTAGTACAGCCCCAGCATTTT

V: TRBV9
J: TRBJ2-1
D: TRBD2
size: NA
CDR3: CASSLQTSGRMGEQFF
DNA: TGTGCCAGCAGCCTACAGACTAGCGGGAGAATGGGTGAGCAGTTCTTC

V: TRBV19
J: TRBJ1-6
D: NA
size: NA
CDR3: CASSPFTGDSPLHF
DNA: TGTGCCAGTAGTCCATTCACGGGGGATTCACCCCTCCACTTT

V: TRBV5-1
J: TRBJ1-1
D: NA
size: NA
CDR3: CASSLSGGQKTEAFF
DNA: TGCGCCAGCAGCCTCTCGGGGGGGCAAAAAACTGAAGCTTTCTTT

V: TRBV27
J: TRBJ2-6
D: TRBD1
size: NA
CDR3: CAIVPGQGRPGANVLTF
DNA: TGTGCCATCGTGCCGGGACAGGGAAGACCTGGGGCCAACGTCCTGACTTTC

V: TRBV11-2
J: TRBJ2-7
D: TRBD2
size: NA
CDR3: CASSLGTSSYEQYF
DNA: TGTGCCAGCAGCCTGGGGACTAGCTCCTACGAGCAGTACTTC

V: TRBV7-3
J: TRBJ2-1
D: NA
size: NA
CDR3: CASSLLRDNEQFF
DNA: TGTGCCAGCAGCTTACTCAGGGATAATGAGCAGTTCTTC

V: TRBV6-5
J: TRBJ1-1
D: NA
size: NA
CDR3: CANLSRGRTEAFF
DNA: TGTGCCAACCTCTCCCGGGGTCGCACTGAAGCTTTCTTT

V: TRBV7-9
J: TRBJ2-2
D: NA
size: NA
CDR3: CASSSSVLGELFF
DNA: TGTGCCAGCAGCTCCAGCGTACTCGGGGAGCTGTTTTTT

V: TRBV10-3
J: TRBJ2-5
D: TRBD1
size: NA
CDR3: CAIRSQGALETQYF
DNA: TGTGCCATCAGGAGTCAGGGGGCTCTGGAGACCCAGTACTTC

V: TRBV28
J: TRBJ1-1
D: NA
size: NA
CDR3: CASRIHGQFDPQF
DNA: TGTGCCAGCAGGATCCACGGACAGTTCGACCCGCAATTT

V: TRBV18
J: TRBJ2-7
D: TRBD1
size: NA
CDR3: CASSQGARVPSEQYF
DNA: TGTGCCAGCTCACAGGGGGCGCGAGTCCCTTCCGAGCAGTACTTC

V: TRBV5-1
J: TRBJ2-1
D: NA
size: NA
CDR3: CASSYLVGGYNEQFF
DNA: TGCGCCAGCAGCTACCTAGTAGGCGGGTACAATGAGCAGTTCTTC

V: TRBV19
J: TRBJ2-3
D: NA
size: NA
CDR3: CASSTRTASDTQYF
DNA: TGTGCCAGTAGTACCAGGACTGCCTCTGATACGCAGTATTTT

V: TRBV4-1
J: TRBJ1-3
D: NA
size: NA
CDR3: CASSQVRTTGNTIYF
DNA: TGCGCCAGCAGCCAGGTTAGGACTACTGGAAACACCATATATTTT

V: TRBV25-1
J: TRBJ2-3
D: NA
size: NA
CDR3: CASRRGGPGWDTQYF
DNA: TGTGCCAGCCGTAGAGGAGGGCCCGGTTGGGATACGCAGTATTTT

V: TRBV14
J: TRBJ1-2
D: NA
size: NA
CDR3: CASSQVGQGRAGYTF
DNA: TGTGCCAGCAGCCAAGTTGGTCAGGGGCGTGCTGGCTACACCTTC

V: TRBV2
J: TRBJ1-1
D: TRBD1
size: NA
CDR3: CASRWDSMNTEAFF
DNA: TGTGCCAGCAGGTGGGACAGCATGAACACTGAAGCTTTCTTT